The rows below give T cell receptor beta chains drawn from one sample of a study of blood T cell repertoires in COVID-19. Sequencing used immunoSEQ multiplex PCR; TCRdb keeps in-frame clones, though not all of them. This repertoire shows a few hundred thousand clones, around nine tenths found once; its top ten account for 1.4%. The sequenced sample consisted of PBMCs or T cells enriched from blood (not recorded which). The receptors derive from a woman aged 18-29 years who had been exposed to COVID-19. Both conserved end residues are part of each CDR3. The D gene is left open where the match is weak. Clone size is shown for a subset of rows, as once, few, many or a class of expanded clone.

D	size	V	J	CDR3	DNA
TRBD1	.	TRBV6-5	TRBJ1-2	CASSRTGGYTF	TGTGCCAGCAGTCGGACAGGGGGCTACACCTTC
.	once	TRBV24-1	TRBJ2-5	CATSDPEGQETQYF	TGTGCCACCAGTGATCCGGAGGGGCAAGAGACCCAGTACTTC
.	.	TRBV12-3/TRBV12-4	TRBJ2-1	CASSSGGSQFF	TGTGCCAGCAGTTCTGGTGGTAGCCAGTTCTTC
.	.	TRBV10-3	TRBJ1-2	CAISGITGVYGYTF	TGTGCCATCAGTGGCATAACAGGAGTCTATGGCTACACCTTC
.	.	TRBV5-6	TRBJ1-4	CASSSQEGYYNEKLFF	TGTGCCAGCAGCTCACAGGAAGGCTATTATAATGAAAAACTGTTTTTT
TRBD1	.	TRBV11-3	TRBJ1-1	CASSIGQGGAFF	TGTGCCAGCAGCATCGGACAGGGTGGAGCTTTCTTT
.	.	TRBV2	TRBJ1-1	CASNNQGSTEAFF	TGTGCCAGTAACAATCAGGGGAGCACTGAAGCTTTCTTT
TRBD1	.	TRBV11-2	TRBJ2-7	CASSLEGTGPYEQYF	TGTGCCAGCAGCTTAGAAGGGACAGGGCCCTACGAGCAGTACTTC
TRBD1	.	TRBV6-4	TRBJ1-1	CASSWDRNTEAFF	TGTGCCAGCAGTTGGGACAGGAACACTGAAGCTTTCTTT
.	.	TRBV11-3	TRBJ1-5	CASSLDLRAAPGNCNQPQHF	TGTGCCAGCAGCTTAGATCTTAGGGCGGCCCCAGGGAACTGCAATCAGCCCCAGCATTTT
.	once	TRBV7-8	TRBJ1-5	CASSPPQGTQHF	TGTGCCAGCAGCCCTCCCCAGGGGACCCAGCATTTT
TRBD2	.	TRBV4-1	TRBJ2-7	CASSQLAEITYEQYF	TGCGCCAGCAGCCAACTAGCGGAAATAACCTACGAGCAGTACTTC
TRBD1	few	TRBV7-2	TRBJ1-5	CASSPLQGSQPQHF	TGTGCCAGCAGCCCGCTACAGGGGTCTCAGCCCCAGCATTTT
TRBD1	few	TRBV7-3	TRBJ1-6	CASSPGGQGNNSPLHF	TGTGCCAGCAGCCCTGGTGGACAGGGCAATAATTCACCCCTCCACTTT
.	once	TRBV28	TRBJ2-5	CASSPRQVLETQYF	TGTGCCAGCAGTCCCAGACAGGTGTTGGAGACCCAGTACTTC
.	.	TRBV5-1	TRBJ1-1	CASSGGQGNTEAFF	TGCGCCAGCAGCGGGGGCCAGGGGAACACTGAAGCTTTCTTT
.	.	TRBV14	TRBJ1-6	CASSHTPGFRANSPLHF	TGTGCCAGCAGCCACACCCCGGGGTTTCGCGCTAATTCACCCCTCCACTTT
.	.	TRBV5-5	TRBJ1-6	CASSLATVLDSPLHF	TGTGCCAGCAGCTTGGCGACAGTTTTGGATTCACCCCTCCACTTT